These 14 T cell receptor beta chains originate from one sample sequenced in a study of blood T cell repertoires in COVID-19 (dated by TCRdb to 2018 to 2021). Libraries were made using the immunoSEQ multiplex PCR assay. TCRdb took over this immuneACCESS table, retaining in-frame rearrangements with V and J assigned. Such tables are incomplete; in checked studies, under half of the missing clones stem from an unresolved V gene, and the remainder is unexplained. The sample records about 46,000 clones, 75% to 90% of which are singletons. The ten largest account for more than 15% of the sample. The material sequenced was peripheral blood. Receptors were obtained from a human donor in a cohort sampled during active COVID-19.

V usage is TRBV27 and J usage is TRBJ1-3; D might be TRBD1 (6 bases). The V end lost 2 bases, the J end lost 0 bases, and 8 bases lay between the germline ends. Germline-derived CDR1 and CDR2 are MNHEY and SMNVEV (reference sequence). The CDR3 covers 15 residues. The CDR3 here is CASSLDRSSGNTIYF. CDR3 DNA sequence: TGTGCCAGCAGTTTAGACAGGAGCTCTGGAAACACCATATATTTT.

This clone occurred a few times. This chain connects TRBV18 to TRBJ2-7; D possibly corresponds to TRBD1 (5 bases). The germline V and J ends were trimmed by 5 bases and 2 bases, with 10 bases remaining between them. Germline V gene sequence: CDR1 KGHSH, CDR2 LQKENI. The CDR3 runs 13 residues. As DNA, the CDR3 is TGTGCCAGCTCAGACAGTTTAACCTACGAGCAGTACTTC. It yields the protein CASSDSLTYEQYF.

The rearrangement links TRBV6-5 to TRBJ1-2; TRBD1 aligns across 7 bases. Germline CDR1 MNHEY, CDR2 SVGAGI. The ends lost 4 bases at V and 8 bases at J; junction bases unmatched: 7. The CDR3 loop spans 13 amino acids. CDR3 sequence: CASSSTGDYGYTF. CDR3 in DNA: TGTGCCAGCAGTTCTACAGGGGATTACGGCTACACCTTC.

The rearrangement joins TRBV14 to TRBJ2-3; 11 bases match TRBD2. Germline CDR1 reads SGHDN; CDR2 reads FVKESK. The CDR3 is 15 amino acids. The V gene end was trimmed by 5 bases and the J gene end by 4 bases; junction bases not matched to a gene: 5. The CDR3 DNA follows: TGTGCCAGCAGCGTAACTAGCGGGGGTGCAGATACGCAGTATTTT. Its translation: CASSVTSGGADTQYF.

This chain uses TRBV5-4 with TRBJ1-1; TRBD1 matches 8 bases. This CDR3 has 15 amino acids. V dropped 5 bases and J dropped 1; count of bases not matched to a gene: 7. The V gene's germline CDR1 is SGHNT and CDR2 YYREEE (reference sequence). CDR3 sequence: CASSPGGQGNTEAFF. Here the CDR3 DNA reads TGTGCCAGCAGTCCAGGGGGCCAAGGGAACACTGAAGCTTTCTTT.

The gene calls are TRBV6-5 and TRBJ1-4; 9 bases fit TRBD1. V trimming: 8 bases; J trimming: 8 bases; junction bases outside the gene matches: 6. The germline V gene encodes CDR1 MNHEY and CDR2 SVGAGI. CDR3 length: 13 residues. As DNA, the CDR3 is TGTGCCAGCGGCGGGACAGGGTTAGAAAAACTGTTTTTT. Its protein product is CASGGTGLEKLFF.

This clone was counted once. The chain's CDR3 is CASSVSPGGIYGYTF. CDR3 sequence (DNA): TGTGCCAGCAGCGTTTCCCCGGGGGGGATCTATGGCTACACCTTC. V gene TRBV5-4 combines with J gene TRBJ1-2, with a tentative D call TRBD1 (5 bases). The germline CDR1 and CDR2 sequences are SGHNT and YYREEE (reference sequence). The CDR3 loop spans 15 amino acids. V dropped 4 bases and J dropped 4 bases, with 17 bases sitting between them.

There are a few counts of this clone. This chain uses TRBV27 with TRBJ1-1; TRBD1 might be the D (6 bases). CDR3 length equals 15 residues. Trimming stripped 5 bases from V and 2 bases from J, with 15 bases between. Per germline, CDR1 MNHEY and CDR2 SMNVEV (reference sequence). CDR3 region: CASSPLGAGNTEAFF. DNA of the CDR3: TGTGCCAGCAGTCCCCTGGGGGCCGGAAACACTGAAGCTTTCTTT.

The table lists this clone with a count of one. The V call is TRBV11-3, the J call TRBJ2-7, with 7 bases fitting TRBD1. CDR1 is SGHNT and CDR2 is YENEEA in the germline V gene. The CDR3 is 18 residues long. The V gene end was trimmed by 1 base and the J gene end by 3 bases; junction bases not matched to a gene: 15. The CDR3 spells CASSLVLKTGLKIYEQYF. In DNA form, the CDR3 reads TGTGCCAGCAGCTTAGTCCTCAAGACAGGGCTCAAAATCTACGAGCAGTACTTC. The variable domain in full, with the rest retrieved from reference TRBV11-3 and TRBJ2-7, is EAGVVQSPRYKIIEKKQPVAFWCNPISGHNTLYWYLQNLGQGPELLIRYENEEAVDDSQLPKDRFSAERLKGVDSTLKIQPAELGDSAVYLCASSLVLKTGLKIYEQYFGPGTRLTVT.

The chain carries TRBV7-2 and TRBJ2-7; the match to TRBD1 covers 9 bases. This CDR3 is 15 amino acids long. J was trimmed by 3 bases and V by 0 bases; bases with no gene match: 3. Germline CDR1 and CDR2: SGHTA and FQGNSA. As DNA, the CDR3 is TGTGCCAGCAGCTTAGCGGGACAGGGAATCTACGAGCAGTACTTC. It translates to CASSLAGQGIYEQYF.

This CDR3 is CASSLGQLKANYGYTF. CDR3 nucleotides: TGTGCCAGCAGCCTTGGACAGCTAAAAGCAAACTATGGCTACACCTTC. The V gene is TRBV7-2, the J gene TRBJ1-2; D possibly corresponds to TRBD1 (6 bases). The CDR3 consists of 16 residues. V was pared by 5 bases and J by 2 bases, with 18 bases between. From germline, CDR1 is SGHTA and CDR2 FQGNSA.

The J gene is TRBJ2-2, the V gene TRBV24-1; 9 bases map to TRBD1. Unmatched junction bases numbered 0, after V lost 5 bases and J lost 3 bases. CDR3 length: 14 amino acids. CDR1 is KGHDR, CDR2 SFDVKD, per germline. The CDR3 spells CATSGQGDTGELFF. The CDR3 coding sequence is TGTGCCACCAGTGGACAGGGGGACACCGGGGAGCTGTTTTTT.

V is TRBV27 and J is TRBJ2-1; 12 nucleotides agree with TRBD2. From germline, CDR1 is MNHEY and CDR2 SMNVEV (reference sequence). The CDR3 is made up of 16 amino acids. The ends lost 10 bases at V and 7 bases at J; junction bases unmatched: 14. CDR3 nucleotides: TGTGCCACTTTCCCCCACGCTAGCGGGGGGGTGAATGAGCAGTTCTTC. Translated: CATFPHASGGVNEQFF.

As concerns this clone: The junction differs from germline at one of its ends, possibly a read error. For the CDR3, the DNA is TGTGCCAGCAGCTTGGGGGCGTACTCCCACGAGCAGTACTTC. Residues: CASSLGAYSHEQYF. The chain combines TRBV5-6 with TRBJ2-7; D uncertain. The CDR3 covers 14 residues. The germline V gene has CDR1 SGHDT and CDR2 YYEEEE.